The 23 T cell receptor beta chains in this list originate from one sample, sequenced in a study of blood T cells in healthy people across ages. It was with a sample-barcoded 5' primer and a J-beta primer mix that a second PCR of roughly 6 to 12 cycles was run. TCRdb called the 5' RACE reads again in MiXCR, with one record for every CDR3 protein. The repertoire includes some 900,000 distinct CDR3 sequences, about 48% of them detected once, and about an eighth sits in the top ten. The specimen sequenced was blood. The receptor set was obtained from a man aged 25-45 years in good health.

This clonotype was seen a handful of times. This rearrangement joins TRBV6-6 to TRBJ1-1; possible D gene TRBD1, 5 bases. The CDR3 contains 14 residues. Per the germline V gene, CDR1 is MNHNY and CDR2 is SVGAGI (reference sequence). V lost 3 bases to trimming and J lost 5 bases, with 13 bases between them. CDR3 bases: TGTGCCAGCAGTTATATGGGGGAAGGTACTGAAGCTTTCTTT. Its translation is CASSYMGEGTEAFF.

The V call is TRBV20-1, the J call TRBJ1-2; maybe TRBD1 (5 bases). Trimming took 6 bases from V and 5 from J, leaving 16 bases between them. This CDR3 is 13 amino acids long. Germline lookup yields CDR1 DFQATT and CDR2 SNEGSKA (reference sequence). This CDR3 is CSAVPRELYGYTF. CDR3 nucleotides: TGCAGTGCCGTACCCAGGGAATTGTATGGCTACACCTTC.

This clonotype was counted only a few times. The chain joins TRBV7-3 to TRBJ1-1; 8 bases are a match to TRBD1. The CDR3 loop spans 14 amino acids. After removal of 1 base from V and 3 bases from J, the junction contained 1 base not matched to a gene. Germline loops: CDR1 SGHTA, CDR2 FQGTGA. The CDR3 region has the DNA TGTGCCAGCAGCTTAAACAGGGGGGACACTGAAGCTTTCTTT. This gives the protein CASSLNRGDTEAFF.

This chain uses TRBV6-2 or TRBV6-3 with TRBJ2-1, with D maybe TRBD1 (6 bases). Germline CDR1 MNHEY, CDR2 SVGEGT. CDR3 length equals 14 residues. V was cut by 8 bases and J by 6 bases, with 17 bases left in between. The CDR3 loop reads CASGLLGAVNEQFF. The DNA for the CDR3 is TGTGCCAGCGGATTGTTGGGGGCGGTCAATGAGCAGTTCTTC.

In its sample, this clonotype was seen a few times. CDR3 sequence: CSVDGLAGRVQETQYF. The CDR3 DNA reads as TGCAGCGTTGACGGACTAGCGGGGAGAGTTCAAGAGACCCAGTACTTC. V is TRBV29-1 and J is TRBJ2-5; 12 nucleotides agree with TRBD2. The CDR3 runs 16 residues. Germline V lookup: CDR1 SQVTM, CDR2 ANQGSEA. The ends lost 3 bases at V and 2 bases at J; junction bases unmatched: 7.

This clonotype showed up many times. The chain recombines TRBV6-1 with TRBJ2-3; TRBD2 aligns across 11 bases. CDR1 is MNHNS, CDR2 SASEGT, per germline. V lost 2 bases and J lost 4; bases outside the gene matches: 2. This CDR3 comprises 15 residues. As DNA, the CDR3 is TGTGCCAGCAGTGAAACTAGCGGGGGTTCAGATACGCAGTATTTT. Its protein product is CASSETSGGSDTQYF.

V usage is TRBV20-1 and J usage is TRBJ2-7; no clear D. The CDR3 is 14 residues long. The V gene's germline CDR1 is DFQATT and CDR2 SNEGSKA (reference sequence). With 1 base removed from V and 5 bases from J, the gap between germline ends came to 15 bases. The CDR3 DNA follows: TGCAGTGCTAGAGGGCAGTCCTACGCCGACGAGCAGTACTTC. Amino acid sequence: CSARGQSYADEQYF.

As DNA, the CDR3 is TGTGCCAGCGGAATCAAGACAGGAGGTACGCAGTATTTT. As protein: CASGIKTGGTQYF. V and J are TRBV12-3 or TRBV12-4 and TRBJ2-3; possibly TRBD1 for D (6 bases). V lost 8 bases, J lost 8 bases, and 17 bases lay in between. This CDR3 contains 13 residues.

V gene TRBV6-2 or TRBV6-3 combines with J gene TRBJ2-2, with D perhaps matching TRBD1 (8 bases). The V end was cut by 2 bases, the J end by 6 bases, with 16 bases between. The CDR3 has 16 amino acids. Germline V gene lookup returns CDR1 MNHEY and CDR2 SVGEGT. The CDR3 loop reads CASSYGPTGGAGELFF. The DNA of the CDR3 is TGTGCCAGCAGTTACGGGCCTACAGGGGGGGCCGGGGAGCTGTTTTTT.

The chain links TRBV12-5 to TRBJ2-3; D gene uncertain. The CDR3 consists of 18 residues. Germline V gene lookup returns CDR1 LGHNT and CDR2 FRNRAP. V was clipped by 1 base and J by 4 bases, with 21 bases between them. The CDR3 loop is CASGLGVKDPKGADTQYF. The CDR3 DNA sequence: TGTGCTAGTGGTTTGGGCGTTAAGGACCCAAAGGGCGCAGATACGCAGTATTTT.

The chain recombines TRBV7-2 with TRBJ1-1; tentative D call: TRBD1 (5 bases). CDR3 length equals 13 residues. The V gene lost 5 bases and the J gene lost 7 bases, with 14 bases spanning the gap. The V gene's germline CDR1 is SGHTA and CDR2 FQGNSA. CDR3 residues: CASSTPGRLEAFF. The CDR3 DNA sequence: TGTGCCAGCAGCACCCCAGGGCGGCTTGAAGCTTTCTTT.

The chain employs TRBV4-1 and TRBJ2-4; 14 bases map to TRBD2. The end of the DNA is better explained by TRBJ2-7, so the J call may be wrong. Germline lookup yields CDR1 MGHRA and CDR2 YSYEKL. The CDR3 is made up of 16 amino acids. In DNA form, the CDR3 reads TGCGCCAGCAGCCGCGGACTAGCGGGGGGCACCTACGAGCAGTACTTC. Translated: CASSRGLAGGTYEQYF.

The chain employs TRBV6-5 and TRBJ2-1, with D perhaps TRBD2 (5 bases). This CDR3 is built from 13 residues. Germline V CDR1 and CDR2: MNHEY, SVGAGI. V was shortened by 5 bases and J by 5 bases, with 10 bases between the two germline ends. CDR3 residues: CASSRGEHNEQFF. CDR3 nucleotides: TGTGCCAGCAGTCGGGGAGAGCACAATGAGCAGTTCTTC.

The CDR3 DNA is TGCAGTGCTCGTGCCATCCACGAGCAGTACTTC. It translates to CSARAIHEQYF. The chain recombines TRBV20-1 with TRBJ2-5, with unresolved D. The J call may be faulty, since TRBJ2-7 better matches the DNA end. This CDR3 spans 11 amino acids. Germline V gene lookup returns CDR1 DFQATT and CDR2 SNEGSKA (reference sequence).

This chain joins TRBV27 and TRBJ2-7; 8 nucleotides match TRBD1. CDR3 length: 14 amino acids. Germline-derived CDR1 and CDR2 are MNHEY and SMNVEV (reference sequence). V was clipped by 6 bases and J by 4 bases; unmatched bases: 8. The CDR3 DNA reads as TGTGCCAGCAGCAACGGACAGGGACCTTACGAGCAGTACTTC. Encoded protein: CASSNGQGPYEQYF.

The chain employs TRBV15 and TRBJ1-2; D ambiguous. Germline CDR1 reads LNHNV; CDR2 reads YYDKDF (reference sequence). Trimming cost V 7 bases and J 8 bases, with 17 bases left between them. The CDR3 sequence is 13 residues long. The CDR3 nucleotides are TGTGCCACCACAGAGAATCCGTCGGTCGGCTACACCTTC. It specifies CATTENPSVGYTF. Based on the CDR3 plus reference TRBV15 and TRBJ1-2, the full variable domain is DAMVIQNPRYQVTQFGKPVTLSCSQTLNHNVMYWYQQKSSQAPKLLFHYYDKDFNNEADTPDNFQSRRPNTSFCFLDIRSPGLGDTAMYLCATTENPSVGYTFGSGTRLTVV.

The CDR3 DNA reads TGCAGTGCTAGAGATACCGCCTCTGGAAACACCATATATTTT. It codes for CSARDTASGNTIYF. The chain uses TRBV20-1 and TRBJ1-3; D call uncertain. The CDR3 has 14 residues. V shed 0 bases and J shed 0 bases, with 6 bases lying between them. In germline, CDR1 is DFQATT, CDR2 SNEGSKA (reference sequence).

CDR3 sequence (DNA): TGTGCCAGCAGTCCCTCCCCGGGACAGCTAAACTATGGCTACACCTTC. This translates into CASSPSPGQLNYGYTF. This rearrangement joins TRBV28 to TRBJ1-2; 7 bases match TRBD1. Germline V gene data show CDR1 as MDHEN and CDR2 as SYDVKM. The CDR3 has 16 residues. After removal of 5 bases from V and 2 bases from J, the junction contained 11 bases not matched to a gene.

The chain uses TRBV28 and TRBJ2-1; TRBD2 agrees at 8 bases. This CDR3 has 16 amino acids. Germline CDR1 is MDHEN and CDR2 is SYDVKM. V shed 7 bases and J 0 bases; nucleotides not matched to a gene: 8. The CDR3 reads CASITPSGSSYNEQFF. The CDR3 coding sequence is TGTGCCAGCATAACCCCTAGCGGGTCCTCCTACAATGAGCAGTTCTTC.

The CDR3 DNA follows: TGTGCCACCAGCCACCCATTGGGGAGAAGCGGTACAGATACGCAGTATTTT. This gives the protein CATSHPLGRSGTDTQYF. The chain is built from TRBV24-1 and TRBJ2-3; D is possibly TRBD2 (5 bases). This CDR3 contains 17 residues. Germline-derived CDR1 and CDR2 are KGHDR and SFDVKD. Trimming removed 7 bases at V and 3 bases at J, with 22 bases between.

The CDR3 DNA sequence: TGTGCCCGGGGACTAACCATGGGCGAGCAGTACTTC. It translates to CARGLTMGEQYF. The V and J genes are TRBV30 and TRBJ2-7, with 7 bases identical to TRBD2. J lost 6 bases, V lost 8 bases, and 10 bases had no gene match. This CDR3 contains 12 residues. CDR1 and CDR2 (germline): GTSNPN, SVGIG (reference sequence).

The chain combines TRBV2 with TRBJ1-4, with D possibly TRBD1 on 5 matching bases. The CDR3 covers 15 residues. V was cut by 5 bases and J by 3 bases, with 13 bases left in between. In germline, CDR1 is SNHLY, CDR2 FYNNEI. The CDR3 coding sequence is TGTGCCAGCAGTTACGCGACAGCGCCTAATGAAAAACTGTTTTTT. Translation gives CASSYATAPNEKLFF.

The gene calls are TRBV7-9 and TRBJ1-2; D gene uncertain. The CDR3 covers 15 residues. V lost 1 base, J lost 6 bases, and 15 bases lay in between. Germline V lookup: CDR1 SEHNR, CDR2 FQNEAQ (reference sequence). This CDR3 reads CASSLGRKGSHGYTF. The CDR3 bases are TGTGCCAGCAGCTTAGGACGGAAGGGATCCCATGGCTACACCTTC.